This T cell receptor (beta chain) is from a study of blood T cell repertoires in COVID-19. Across the whole study: Both acute and convalescent COVID-19 samples were obtained from the United States, Italy and Spain. From T cells, B-cell-depleted T cells, or PBMCs came the material, which was cDNA or gDNA.

Original analysis: Amplification with reference gene primers provided the estimates of nucleated cell counts. The assay was immunoSEQ multiplex PCR, and TCRdb's table has in-frame clones only and misses some. V and J calls and clone size are copied from that table; D and trimming were computed from the DNA. The sample holds about 43,000 clones, roughly nine tenths seen once. This clone showed up just a few times. The source is a woman older than 75 with active COVID-19. The sequenced sample was peripheral blood.

The CDR3: CATSRATGVGHGYTF. The CDR3 DNA reads as TGTGCCACCAGCAGAGCAACAGGGGTGGGCCATGGCTACACCTTC. The chain couples TRBV15 to TRBJ1-2; 7 nucleotides match TRBD1. Germline V lookup: CDR1 LNHNV, CDR2 YYDKDF (reference sequence). The CDR3 extends over 15 amino acids. V dropped 1 base and J dropped 6; count of bases not matched to a gene: 8.